The rows below give T cell receptor beta chains drawn from one sample of a study of T cells in Graves' hyperthyroidism and ophthalmopathy. TCRdb re-derived calls from the multiplex PCR reads in MiXCR, one entry per CDR3 protein. The repertoire holds 300,000 to 500,000 distinct CDR3 sequences, with approximately 15% as singletons. Sequenced material: blood. These receptors were obtained from a woman in her thirties with Graves' hyperthyroidism. CDR3s include the opening cysteine and the closing phenylalanine or tryptophan. The D gene is left open where the match is weak. Expanded clones get a size class; other rows say once, few or many, or leave the size out.

clone_size	v_call	d_call	j_call	cdr3_nt	cdr3_aa
few	TRBV18	TRBD1	TRBJ1-5	TGTGCCAGCTCACGACAGGGGGCTGATCAGCCCCAGCATTTT	CASSRQGADQPQHF
few	TRBV19	TRBD2	TRBJ2-3	TGTGCCAGTAATAGAGCGGGAGATCAAGATACGCAGTATTTT	CASNRAGDQDTQYF
-	TRBV19	TRBD2	TRBJ2-1	TGTGCCAGTAGTGGAAGGACTAGCGGGAGGGATGAGCAGTTCTTC	CASSGRTSGRDEQFF
many	TRBV28	-	TRBJ1-1	TGTGCCAGCACAGGTGGGGGTCACACTGAAGCTTTCTTT	CASTGGGHTEAFF
-	TRBV29-1	TRBD1	TRBJ2-2	TGCAGCGTCACAGGGGGCGCCGGAACCGGGGAGCTGTTTTTT	CSVTGGAGTGELFF
many	TRBV6-1	-	TRBJ1-5	TGTGCCAGCACTCCCTCACAGGGTACAGGAAGCAATCAGCCCCAGCATTTT	CASTPSQGTGSNQPQHF
-	TRBV19	-	TRBJ2-1	TGTGCCAGTAGTATCGAGGGGTTCGTTCAGTTCTTC	CASSIEGFVQFF
few	TRBV6-1	-	TRBJ2-7	TGTGCCAGCAGTGAAATGGGGATTTTTTCCTACGAGCAGTACTTC	CASSEMGIFSYEQYF
-	TRBV9	-	TRBJ1-5	TGTGCCAGCAGCGTATATGGGGATCAGCCCCAGCATTTT	CASSVYGDQPQHF
few	TRBV5-1	TRBD2	TRBJ2-2	TGCGCCAGCAGCTTGCTAGCGGGAGAGGACACCGGGGAGCTGTTTTTT	CASSLLAGEDTGELFF
many	TRBV5-1	TRBD2	TRBJ2-1	TGCGCCAGCAGCCCCCGGGGTAGCGGGTTGGCCTACAATGAGCAGTTCTTC	CASSPRGSGLAYNEQFF
many	TRBV7-8	-	TRBJ2-3	TGTGCCAGCAGCCCCGAACAGGACACAGATACGCAGTATTTT	CASSPEQDTDTQYF
many	TRBV12-3/TRBV12-4	-	TRBJ1-6	TGTGCCAGCAGTCCCCGATGGGATAATTCACCCCTCCACTTT	CASSPRWDNSPLHF
few	TRBV18	TRBD2	TRBJ2-1	TGTGCCAGCTCACGGCCGGGAGGGGACAATGAGCAGTTCTTC	CASSRPGGDNEQFF
-	TRBV28	TRBD2	TRBJ2-7	TGTGCCAGCAGTTTATTCCTAGCGGGATCTAACGAGCAGTACTTC	CASSLFLAGSNEQYF
-	TRBV18	TRBD1	TRBJ1-5	TGTGCCAGCTCACCACCAGGACAGGGGTCGGATCAGCCCCAGCATTTT	CASSPPGQGSDQPQHF
many	TRBV7-8	-	TRBJ2-3	TGTGCCAGCAACCCACGCGATACGCAGTATTTT	CASNPRDTQYF
-	TRBV20-1	-	TRBJ1-4	TGCAGTGCTAGCAAACCAGCAGAAAAACTGTTTTTT	CSASKPAEKLFF
few	TRBV20-1	-	TRBJ2-1	TGCAGTGCTAAAGGGGCGTACAATGAGCAGTTCTTC	CSAKGAYNEQFF
many	TRBV3-1	-	TRBJ1-1	TGTGCCAGCAGCGACCAGGGTACCATTACCACTGAAGCTTTCTTT	CASSDQGTITTEAFF
many	TRBV28	TRBD2	TRBJ2-3	TGTGCCAGCAGTTACCGGACTAGCGGTGGTACGCAGTATTTT	CASSYRTSGGTQYF
-	TRBV6-1	-	TRBJ1-5	TGTGCCAGCAGTGAGTGGGAGGGGAAGAATCAGCCCCAGCATTTT	CASSEWEGKNQPQHF
many	TRBV20-1	TRBD1	TRBJ1-2	TGCAGTGCTAGAGCGCTGAACAGGGGCTTATATGGCTACACCTTC	CSARALNRGLYGYTF
few	TRBV2	-	TRBJ2-7	TGTGCCAGCCCCGGGGGGCAGGAACATAAATTTACCTACGAGCAGTACTTC	CASPGGQEHKFTYEQYF
many	TRBV29-1	-	TRBJ1-1	TGCAGCGTTGCACAAGGAGCAGCCGGAGGCACTGAAGCTTTCTTT	CSVAQGAAGGTEAFF
-	TRBV9	-	TRBJ2-5	TGTGCCAGCAGCGTAGCGGGACGGAAACAAGAGACCCAGTACTTC	CASSVAGRKQETQYF
many	TRBV28	-	TRBJ1-5	TGTGCCAGCAGTTTAGACCCGGGGAGCAATCAGCCCCAGCATTTT	CASSLDPGSNQPQHF
-	TRBV14	TRBD2	TRBJ2-1	TGTGCCAGCAGCCTTAAGTTGGGCAGGGAGGGTGAGCAGTTCTTC	CASSLKLGREGEQFF